This T cell receptor beta chain appears in the sequencing data of a study of T cells after yellow fever vaccination. Study results and limitations: Overlap between CD4 and CD8 compartments was detected for a small share of clonotypes. Weaker, the secondary response had a peak occurring faster, on day 5 versus 15. Subsequent to the booster, the majority of primary-vaccination clones reappeared (roughly 95% CD4, 70% to 90% CD8).

A single record per CDR3 protein comes from TCRdb applying MiXCR to the 5' RACE reads. The repertoire has some 390,000 distinct CDR3 sequences, about 6.2% of them found once; the top ten carry around 16%. Germline V gives CDR1 MNHEY, CDR2 SVGEGT. Trimming cost V 4 bases and J 10 bases, with 8 bases left between them. CDR3 length: 11 amino acids. A remark on this clonotype: Its target is not known.

This sample comprised PBMCs, obtained 5 days after the yellow fever booster vaccination. The receptor was isolated from a man younger than 40 who received the YFV17D yellow fever vaccine. The chain links TRBV6-2 or TRBV6-3 to TRBJ2-1; D could derive from TRBD1 or TRBD2 (5 bases each). The DNA for the CDR3 is TGTGCCAGCAGTTTTGGGACGGAGCAGTTCTTC. Translated: CASSFGTEQFF.